This TCR beta chain was captured in a study of shared clonotypes between healthy human individuals (dated by TCRdb to 2018 to 2020). Concerning the study at large: The cohort included three men and a couple of women between 18 and 49 years of age. The study deeply sequenced blood TCR repertoires of five healthy adults to estimate repertoire size and the extent of clonotype sharing between individuals. Libraries were prepared and TCR repertoires were sequenced by different laboratories using diverse techniques, in order to increase sequencing depth and limit assay-specific biases. Each donor's leukapheresis produced roughly between about 0.9 and 9.5 billion PBMCs. On the study overall, not on this receptor specifically: Pairwise subsampling led to the expectation that sequencing depth would affect the degree of clonotype sharing among donors. Only blood was sampled, and tissue TCR repertoires likely differ from those in blood. The small number of donors limited the genetic and exposure-history diversity represented.

Using the deep immunoSEQ assay, multiplex PCR amplified TCR CDR3 regions from genomic DNA. Extracted genomic DNA from each cell subset was spread evenly across all wells of several immunoSEQ 96-well plates, with each plate serving as a replicate. For unsorted PBMC, around 300 ng of genomic DNA, equivalent to approximately 28,000 T cell genomes, went into each replicate PCR. Genomic DNA from unsorted PBMC was sequenced over ten immunoSEQ deep assay plates. The purified libraries were quantified using a Qubit 3.0 fluorometer, sized with a Bioanalyzer 2100, and then quantified again using the KAPA Library Quantification kit. Every immunoSEQ 96-well plate was sequenced on a dedicated single-read 150-cycle Illumina NextSeq 550 flow cell. The source study handled its data this way. Because the immunoSEQ output included only junctional sequences and no quality scores, the filtering could not be the same as the filtering used for full-length reads. Sequences were annotated with PyIR, a Python wrapper for IgBLAST v1.9, and V/J genes and CDR3 were assigned using IMGT germline references. Any read was removed if the V/J assignment was weak (E-value above 1e-6), the CDR3 was missing, or the read contained stop codons, out-of-frame junctions, or ambiguous translated residues. A V3J clonotype was defined by an identical inferred V gene, J gene, and CDR3 amino acid sequence. Percentage overlap between repertoires was calculated by dividing the number of shared unique clonotypes by the size of the smaller repertoire. RTK rarefaction, the Chao1 estimator, and Recon v2.1 estimates of unobserved clonotypes were used to assess repertoire richness. Entries here come from immuneACCESS through TCRdb and include only in-frame sequences with V and J called. Some clones fail to appear in such tables; in the studies checked, an unresolved V gene covers under half of the shortfall, and the cause of the remainder is unknown. The V and J calls and clone size were taken over from that table, and D and trimming were inferred from the DNA. In this sample the table shows about 530,000 clones, nearly 80% of which occur a single time. The leading ten clones occupy around 13% of the sample.

The donors were healthy, HIV-negative adults who had no recently reported acute infections or vaccinations. All donors were Caucasian adults living in Nashville, Tennessee, USA. For unsorted samples, 75 million to 100 million PBMCs were counted and genomic DNA was extracted with the QIAamp DNA Blood Mini kit. Blood was obtained by leukapheresis, after which PBMCs were separated by Ficoll-Histopaque density gradient centrifugation and cryopreserved in liquid nitrogen vapor phase. Note on this clone: The specificity of this receptor is unknown. No per-base quality is available; no much larger clone lies one base away.

The TCR comes from a woman aged 40 to 49 in good health. Some clones in this sample may be carry-over from other donors' samples. Sequenced: PBMCs.

The nucleotides are TGTGCCAGCAGCTTGGCTGAAAGCGCAGATACGCAGTATTTT. The resulting protein is CASSLAESADTQYF. The rearranged segments are TRBV5-4 and TRBJ2-3, with no confidently assigned D gene. V is cut by 0 bases and J by 4 bases, and the space between the germline ends is 9 bases. The CDR3 numbers 14 residues from cysteine through phenylalanine. The entry retains the CDR3 DNA only, 42 bases that are in frame from base 1. CDR1 and CDR2, per the germline V gene (reference sequence), are SGHNT and YYREEE. The full variable domain, with segments outside the CDR3 supplied by the reference TRBV5-4 and TRBJ2-3 proteins, appears as ETGVTQSPTHLIKTRGQQVTLRCSSQSGHNTVSWYQQALGQGPQFIFQYYREEENGRGNFPPRFSGLQFPNYSSELNVNALELDDSALYLCASSLAESADTQYFGPGTRLTVL.